The rows below give T cell receptor beta chains drawn from one sample of a study of OX40 agonist ivuxolimab in advanced cancers. The protocol was immunoSEQ multiplex PCR, while the TCRdb copy is restricted to in-frame clones and leaves out a portion. The sample holds tens of thousands of clones, about 85% seen once. The sample consisted of CD4+ or CD8+ T cells sorted from blood, taken in a trial of the OX40 agonist ivuxolimab. These receptors were obtained from an adult with an advanced solid tumor such as melanoma, head and neck, liver or kidney cancer. Each CDR3 is given without its conserved first and last residue. Each record gives: clone size, V gene, J gene, CDR3 protein. Not every row has a clone size; where given, it reads once, few, many or a size class.

-	TRBV6-5	TRBJ2-1	ASSYQGIEDNEQF
-	TRBV9	TRBJ2-2	ASSTGTSGRGNTGELF
-	TRBV7-9	TRBJ2-2	ASSLGLAGGGTGELF
-	TRBV6-1	TRBJ1-2	ASSSIGTGGYGYT
once	TRBV6-1	TRBJ2-1	ATPVGTGSYNEQF
-	TRBV29-1	TRBJ1-2	SVEAGAGRYGYT
-	TRBV14	TRBJ2-3	ASSLELTDTQY
-	TRBV7-9	TRBJ2-2	ASSSTSLNTGELF
-	TRBV30	TRBJ2-3	AWRVGGTDTQY
-	TRBV25-1	TRBJ2-3	ASSLSTDTQY
-	TRBV6-6	TRBJ2-2	ASSYPKIGGELF
-	TRBV6-1	TRBJ2-3	ASSEFESTDTQY